This T cell receptor (beta chain) was recorded in a study of blood T cell repertoires in COVID-19. Measured with immunoSEQ multiplex PCR; TCRdb has only the in-frame clones, and not every one. The sample records 150,000 to 250,000 clones, roughly four fifths being singletons. Individuals drawn from 20 to 30 US areas were roughly 18 to 95 years old. Two consecutive negative NP/OP PCR tests, clearance, or resolved symptoms defined Cohort 3 recovery. Looked up from germline, CDR1 is SNHLY and CDR2 is FYNNEI. V gave up 4 bases and J gave up 5 bases; unmatched junction bases: 4. This CDR3 is built from 13 residues.

The chain is built from TRBV2 and TRBJ1-2, with 7 bases identical to TRBD1. Sequenced input: PBMCs or T cells enriched from blood (not recorded which). The receptor's source is a man between 40 and 49 years old who had recovered from COVID-19. The CDR3 DNA is TGTGCCAGCAGTGTGGGGACAGCATATGGCTACACCTTC. Translated, it gives CASSVGTAYGYTF.